These 19 T cell receptor beta chains came from one sample sequenced in a study of T cell responses to AZD1222 COVID-19 vaccine. Assay: immunoSEQ multiplex PCR; the TCRdb copy retains only in-frame clones and omits some. The table shows some 31,000 clones, with nearly 95% occurring only once. The sequencing here drew on peripheral blood, taken on day 0 of AZD1222 vaccination. The receptors originated from an adult in good health.

J is TRBJ1-2 and V is TRBV9, with D maybe TRBD1 (5 bases). Trimming removed 4 bases from V and 8 bases from J, with 18 bases in between. Germline V gene data show CDR1 as SGDLS and CDR2 as YYNGEE. This CDR3 has 14 residues. CDR3 amino acids: CASSPETDVGGYTF. The DNA for the CDR3 is TGTGCCAGCAGCCCAGAGACAGATGTTGGCGGCTACACCTTC.

This chain links TRBV9 with TRBJ2-1; weak D call: TRBD2 (6 bases). V lost 0 bases and J 2 bases, leaving 6 bases between the germline ends. The germline V gene has CDR1 SGDLS and CDR2 YYNGEE. The CDR3 contains 14 residues. CDR3 protein: CASSVGGTYNEQFF. The DNA of the CDR3 is TGTGCCAGCAGCGTAGGCGGGACCTACAATGAGCAGTTCTTC.

The chain links TRBV7-8 to TRBJ1-3; the D is unclear. CDR1 is SGHVS, CDR2 FQNEAQ, per germline. V dropped 5 bases and J dropped 8 bases, with 10 bases sitting between them. The CDR3 length is 12 residues. CDR3 amino acids: CASSLTRDTIYF. Here the CDR3 DNA reads TGTGCCAGCAGCCTAACAAGGGACACCATATATTTT.

V is TRBV6-5 and J is TRBJ2-7; D might be TRBD2 (6 bases). The CDR3 consists of 12 residues. Germline CDR1 and CDR2: MNHEY and SVGAGI. V gave up 4 bases and J gave up 3 bases, with 7 bases separating them. Written as DNA, the CDR3 is TGTGCCAGCAGTTCGGGACTCTACGAGCAGTACTTC. Protein sequence: CASSSGLYEQYF.

The chain combines TRBV28 with TRBJ1-2; no definite D call. This CDR3 has 15 residues. Trimming removed 7 bases at V and 8 bases at J, with 23 bases between. Germline V lookup: CDR1 MDHEN, CDR2 SYDVKM. The CDR3 region has the DNA TGTGCCAGCACTACAACGACTCCGGCCCCGAGGGGCTACACCTTC. Translating gives CASTTTTPAPRGYTF.

The gene calls are TRBV19 and TRBJ1-3; 7 bases align to TRBD1. This CDR3 comprises 12 residues. V lost 10 bases and J lost 4; bases outside the gene matches: 4. Germline V gene sequence: CDR1 LNHDA, CDR2 SQIVND (reference sequence). CDR3 coding DNA: TGTGCCACCGGGACAGCCGGAAACACCATATATTTT. Translating it yields CATGTAGNTIYF.

The rearrangement links TRBV5-4 to TRBJ2-5; 11 bases fit TRBD1. This CDR3 is built from 14 residues. Germline V gene sequence: CDR1 SGHNT, CDR2 YYREEE (reference sequence). The J segment lost 10 bases and the V segment lost 6 bases, leaving 11 bases of the junction unmatched. Here the CDR3 reads CASTELGQGGGQYF. The CDR3 nucleotides are TGTGCCAGCACCGAACTGGGACAGGGGGGAGGCCAGTACTTC. Full variable domain (missing parts from reference TRBV5-4 and TRBJ2-5): ETGVTQSPTHLIKTRGQQVTLRCSSQSGHNTVSWYQQALGQGPQFIFQYYREEENGRGNFPPRFSGLQFPNYSSELNVNALELDDSALYLCASTELGQGGGQYFGPGTRLLVL.

The chain combines TRBV6-5 with TRBJ1-5, with a weak D call TRBD1 (6 bases). CDR3 length equals 15 residues. Germline V lookup: CDR1 MNHEY, CDR2 SVGAGI. The V and J ends lost 6 bases and 3 bases respectively, with 15 bases between them. This chain's CDR3 is CASRADRYFNQPQHF. The CDR3 DNA sequence: TGTGCCAGCAGGGCCGACAGGTACTTCAATCAGCCCCAGCATTTT.

The chain links TRBV7-2 to TRBJ2-5; no firm D call. Per germline, CDR1 SGHTA and CDR2 FQGNSA. The CDR3 has 14 amino acids. Trimming took 5 bases from V and 1 from J, leaving 11 bases between them. CDR3 in DNA: TGTGCCAGCAGCCCAAGCTCGAGCCAAGAGACCCAGTACTTC. Translating gives CASSPSSSQETQYF.

This rearrangement joins TRBV30 to TRBJ2-1, with D perhaps matching TRBD1 or TRBD2 (5 bases each). V shed 5 bases and J shed 0 bases, with 8 bases lying between them. This CDR3 comprises 13 residues. The germline V gene encodes CDR1 GTSNPN and CDR2 SVGIG (reference sequence). The CDR3 loop is CAWAGSSYNEQFF. As DNA, the CDR3 is TGTGCCTGGGCAGGGAGCTCCTACAATGAGCAGTTCTTC.

This chain connects TRBV5-6 to TRBJ2-1; D is unresolved. The CDR3 is 12 residues long. Between the trimmed V and J ends, which lost 1 base and 7 bases, there was a span of 6 bases. Germline lookup yields CDR1 SGHDT and CDR2 YYEEEE. The CDR3 coding sequence is TGTGCCAGCAGCTTGTACCTAAATGAGCAGTTCTTC. Translated, it gives CASSLYLNEQFF.

This clone has a handful of counts. The J gene is TRBJ2-5, the V gene TRBV27; D gene ambiguous. Germline CDR1 MNHEY, CDR2 SMNVEV (reference sequence). This CDR3 is built from 12 residues. The V end lost 7 bases, the J end lost 2 bases, and 8 bases lay between the germline ends. The CDR3 reads CASKSPQETQYF. For the CDR3, the DNA is TGTGCCAGCAAGAGCCCGCAAGAGACCCAGTACTTC.

The rearrangement links TRBV21-1 to TRBJ2-7; the tabulated D call, TRBD1, remains unverified against the DNA. TRBV21-1 is deemed a pseudogene. The CDR3 runs to 12 residues. This chain's CDR3 is CASRTGTYEQYF. DNA for the CDR3: TGTGCCAGCAGGACAGGGACCTACGAGCAGTACTTC.

The chain links TRBV9 to TRBJ1-4; D might be TRBD1 (5 bases). The CDR3 has 15 amino acids. The germline V gene has CDR1 SGDLS and CDR2 YYNGEE. The germline V and J ends were trimmed by 1 base and 7 bases, with 14 bases remaining between them. The DNA of the CDR3 is TGTGCCAGCAGCGTATTGGCAGGGCTTGGTGAAAAACTGTTTTTT. This sequence encodes CASSVLAGLGEKLFF.

V gene TRBV30 combines with J gene TRBJ2-3; the D gene is possibly TRBD2 (6 bases). Per germline, CDR1 GTSNPN and CDR2 SVGIG (reference sequence). The CDR3 extends over 15 amino acids. V dropped 0 bases and J dropped 0 bases, with 10 bases sitting between them. In DNA, the CDR3 is TGTGCCTGGAGTGTAACTAGCCCCAGCACAGATACGCAGTATTTT. Encoded protein: CAWSVTSPSTDTQYF.

This rearrangement joins TRBV7-9 to TRBJ1-1; D unclear. The V end was cut by 5 bases, the J end by 4 bases, with 11 bases between. The germline V gene has CDR1 SEHNR and CDR2 FQNEAQ (reference sequence). CDR3 size: 13 residues. CDR3: CASSLEEVTEAFF. The CDR3 DNA reads TGTGCCAGCAGCCTTGAGGAGGTCACTGAAGCTTTCTTT.

The chain recombines TRBV7-9 with TRBJ1-6, with TRBD1 identical over 7 bases. With 5 bases clipped from V and 7 bases from J, the junction kept 5 bases outside the gene matches. This CDR3 spans 14 amino acids. CDR1 and CDR2 from the germline V gene are SEHNR and FQNEAQ (reference sequence). CDR3 sequence: CASSPGQLNSPLHF. In DNA, the CDR3 is TGTGCCAGCAGCCCGGGACAGTTGAATTCACCCCTCCACTTT.

The CDR3 DNA is TGTGCCAGCAGTCGAGACAGGGTCAATGAGCAGTTCTTC. The encoded protein is CASSRDRVNEQFF. The chain carries TRBV7-2 and TRBJ2-1; 7 positions match TRBD1. Trimming took 6 bases from V and 6 from J; bases not matched to a gene: 5. CDR1 and CDR2 from the germline V gene are SGHTA and FQGNSA. The CDR3 totals 13 residues.

The V gene is TRBV28, the J gene TRBJ1-1; 7 nucleotides match TRBD1. J was trimmed by 0 bases and V by 6 bases; bases with no gene match: 4. The CDR3 loop spans 14 amino acids. In germline, CDR1 is MDHEN, CDR2 SYDVKM. The CDR3 protein is CASSPTGMNTEAFF. For the CDR3, the DNA is TGTGCCAGCAGCCCGACAGGGATGAACACTGAAGCTTTCTTT.